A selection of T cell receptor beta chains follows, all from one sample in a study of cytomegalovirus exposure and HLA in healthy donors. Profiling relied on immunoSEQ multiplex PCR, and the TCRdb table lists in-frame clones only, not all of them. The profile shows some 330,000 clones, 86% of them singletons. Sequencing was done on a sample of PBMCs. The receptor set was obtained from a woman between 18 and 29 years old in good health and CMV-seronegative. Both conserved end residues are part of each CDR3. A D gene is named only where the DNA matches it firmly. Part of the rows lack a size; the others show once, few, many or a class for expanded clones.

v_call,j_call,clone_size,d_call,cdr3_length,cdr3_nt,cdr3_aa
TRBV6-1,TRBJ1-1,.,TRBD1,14,TGTGCCAGCAGTGAGGGGGACAGGGGCACTGAAGCTTTCTTT,CASSEGDRGTEAFF
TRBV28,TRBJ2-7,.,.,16,TGTGCCAGCAGTTCCCCCCGAGGGGACACCTCCTACGAGCAGTACTTC,CASSSPRGDTSYEQYF
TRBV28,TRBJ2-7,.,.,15,TGTGCCAGCACTCAAGCGGGCCGAGGGTCCTACGAGCAGTACTTC,CASTQAGRGSYEQYF
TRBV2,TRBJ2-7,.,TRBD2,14,TGTGCCAGCGCATCTAGCGGGAGTGTCTACGAGCAGTACTTC,CASASSGSVYEQYF
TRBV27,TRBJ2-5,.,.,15,TGTGCCAGCAGTACCACAGGGTCTTACGGAGAGACCCAGTACTTC,CASSTTGSYGETQYF
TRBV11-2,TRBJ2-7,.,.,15,TGTGCCAGCAGCTTAGAACTAGCCTTCCCCTACGAGCAGTACTTC,CASSLELAFPYEQYF
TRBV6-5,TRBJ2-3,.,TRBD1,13,TGTGCCAGCAGTCCGGGACAGGGGGCCTCCCAGGGATTT,CASSPGQGASQGF
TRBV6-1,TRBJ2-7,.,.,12,TGTGCCAGCAGTGGTCAACTACACGAGCAGTACTTC,CASSGQLHEQYF
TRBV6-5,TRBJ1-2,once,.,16,TGTGCCAGCAGTTATAAGGCAGGGGTTAAGATCTCTGGCTACACCTTC,CASSYKAGVKISGYTF
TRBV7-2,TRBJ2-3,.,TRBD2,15,TGTGCCAGCAGCTTGGCTAGCGGGGTTACAGATACGCAGTATTTT,CASSLASGVTDTQYF
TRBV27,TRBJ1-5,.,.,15,TGTGCCAGCAGTTGGACCGCGGGGAACGATCAGCCCCAGCATTTT,CASSWTAGNDQPQHF
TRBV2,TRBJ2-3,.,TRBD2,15,TGTGCCAGCAGGTGGAGTCTAGCGGAAACAGATACGCAGTATTTT,CASRWSLAETDTQYF
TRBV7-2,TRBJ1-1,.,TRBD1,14,TGTGCCAGCGGCTATCGACAGGGTAACACTGAAGCTTTCTTT,CASGYRQGNTEAFF
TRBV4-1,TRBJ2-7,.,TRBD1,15,TGCGCCAGCAGCCAAGATCCAGGGGGCATCGACGAGCAGTACTTC,CASSQDPGGIDEQYF
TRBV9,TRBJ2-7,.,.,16,TGTGCCAGCAGCGTAGGGGTAGCGGCGAAGGCATACGAGCAGTACTTC,CASSVGVAAKAYEQYF
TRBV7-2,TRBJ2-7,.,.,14,TGTGCCAGCAGCCCCCGGACTGCCTCGGGAGAGCAGTACTTC,CASSPRTASGEQYF
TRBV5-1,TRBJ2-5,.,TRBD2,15,TGCGCCAGCACCCTTAGCGGGGGTATGGCAGAGACCCAGTACTTC,CASTLSGGMAETQYF
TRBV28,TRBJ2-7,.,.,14,TGTGCCAGCAGTTTAATTGAGGCCCCCTACGAGCAGTACTTC,CASSLIEAPYEQYF
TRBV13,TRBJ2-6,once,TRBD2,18,TGTGCCAGCAGCTTGGGTAGCGGGACATACTCTGGGGCCAACGTCCTGACTTTC,CASSLGSGTYSGANVLTF
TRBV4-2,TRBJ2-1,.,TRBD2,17,TGTGCCAGCAGCCAGGATAGGACTAGCGGGGCATACAATGAGCAGTTCTTC,CASSQDRTSGAYNEQFF
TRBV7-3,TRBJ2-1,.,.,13,TGTGCCAGCAGCTCAGTCCTAGGAAATGAGCAGTTCTTC,CASSSVLGNEQFF
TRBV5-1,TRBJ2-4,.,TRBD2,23,TGCGCCAGCAGCTACTATACAGGGGGCATCACGACTAGCGGGACGCTAGCCAAAAACATTCAGTACTTC,CASSYYTGGITTSGTLAKNIQYF
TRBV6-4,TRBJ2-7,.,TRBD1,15,TGTGCCAGCAGTGACCCAAGACAGGGATCATACGAGCAGTACTTC,CASSDPRQGSYEQYF
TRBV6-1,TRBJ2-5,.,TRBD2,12,TGTGCCAGCAGGCTAGCGGGAGAGACCCAGTACTTC,CASRLAGETQYF
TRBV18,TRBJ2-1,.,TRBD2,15,TGTGCCAGCTCACCAGGTAGCGGGAGTCGCAATGAGCAGTTCTTC,CASSPGSGSRNEQFF
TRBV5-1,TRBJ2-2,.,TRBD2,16,TGCGCCAGCAGCTTGTCTAGCGGGATTAACACCGGGGAGCTGTTTTTT,CASSLSSGINTGELFF
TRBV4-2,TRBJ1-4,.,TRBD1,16,TGTGCCAGCAGCCAATGGACAGGGGGCGCGGATGAAAAACTGTTTTTT,CASSQWTGGADEKLFF
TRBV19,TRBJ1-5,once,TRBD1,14,TGTGCCAGTAGCCCGGGACAGCCCAATCAGCCCCAGCATTTT,CASSPGQPNQPQHF
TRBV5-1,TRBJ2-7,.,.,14,TGCGCCAGCAGCTTGAGTGGGGGAGGTCACGAGCAGTACTTC,CASSLSGGGHEQYF
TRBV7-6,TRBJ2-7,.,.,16,TGTGCCAGCAGCGCAAAAACTTCGACTAGCTCCTACGAGCAGTACTTC,CASSAKTSTSSYEQYF
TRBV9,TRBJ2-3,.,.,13,TGTGCCAGCAGCAGGACAGCCACAGATACGCAGTATTTT,CASSRTATDTQYF
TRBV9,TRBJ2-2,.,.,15,TGTGCCAGCAGTCGAGGCAGGGCCGACACCGGGGAGCTGTTTTTT,CASSRGRADTGELFF
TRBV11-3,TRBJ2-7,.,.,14,TGTGCCAGCAGCCGTGAACGAGGGATCGGCGAGCAGTACTTC,CASSRERGIGEQYF
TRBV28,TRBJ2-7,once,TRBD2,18,TGTGCCGGTTCATCGGTACTAGCGGGAGGGCCAGGGGGATACGAGCAGTACTTC,CAGSSVLAGGPGGYEQYF
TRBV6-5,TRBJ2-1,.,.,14,TGTGCCAGCAGTTACGCGGGGAGGGGGAATGAGCAGTTCTTC,CASSYAGRGNEQFF
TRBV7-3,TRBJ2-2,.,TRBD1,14,TGTGCCAGCAGCTGGGACAGCCAAACCGGGGAGCTGTTTTTT,CASSWDSQTGELFF
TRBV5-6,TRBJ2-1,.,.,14,TGTGCCAGCAGCTCGGTGACCGGGACTGGTGAGCAGTTCTTC,CASSSVTGTGEQFF
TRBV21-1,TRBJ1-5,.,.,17,TGTGCCAGCAGCAAATGTCGGACAGGGGATAGCAATCAGCCCCAGCATTTT,CASSKCRTGDSNQPQHF
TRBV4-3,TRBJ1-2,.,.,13,TGCGCCAGCAGCCAACACAGCAACTATGGCTACACCTTC,CASSQHSNYGYTF
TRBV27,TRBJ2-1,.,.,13,TGTGCCAGCAGTGAGAGCTCCTACAATGAGCAGTTCTTC,CASSESSYNEQFF
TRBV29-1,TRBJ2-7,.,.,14,TGCAGCGTTGAAGATGCCGGGAGTAGGTACGAGCAGTACTTC,CSVEDAGSRYEQYF
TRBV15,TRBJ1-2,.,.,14,TGTGCCACCAGCATGGAGGGGGAGGGCTATGGCTACACCTTC,CATSMEGEGYGYTF
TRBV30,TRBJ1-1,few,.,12,TGTGCCTGGAGTGTTTGGGGCCGTGAAGCTTTCTTT,CAWSVWGREAFF
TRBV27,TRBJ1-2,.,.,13,TGTGCCAGCAGTTTGTTAGGGGTCGGCGGCTACACCTTC,CASSLLGVGGYTF
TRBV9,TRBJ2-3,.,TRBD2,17,TGTGCCAGCAGCCCCCGGGGGGGGCGACCCCCTACAGATACGCAGTATTTT,CASSPRGGRPPTDTQYF
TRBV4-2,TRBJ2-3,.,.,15,TGTGCCAGCAGCCAAGACGGGGGATACACAGATACGCAGTATTTT,CASSQDGGYTDTQYF
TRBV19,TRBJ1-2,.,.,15,TGTGCCAGTAGTACCCCGGGGAGGGGGGCCTATGGCTACACCTTC,CASSTPGRGAYGYTF
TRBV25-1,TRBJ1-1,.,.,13,TGTGCCAGCAGTGATGCAGGGGCCACTGAAGCTTTCTTT,CASSDAGATEAFF
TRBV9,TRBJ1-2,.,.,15,TGTGCCAGCAGCGTCGGTGGAGGGAGGGGTGATGGCTACACCTTC,CASSVGGGRGDGYTF
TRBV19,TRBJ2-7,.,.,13,TGTGCCAGTAGGCCTACAGGGTCGGGAGAGCAGTACTTC,CASRPTGSGEQYF
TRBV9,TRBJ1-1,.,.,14,TGTGCCAGCAGCGTAGTGGGGCAAAACCCTGAAGCTTTCTTT,CASSVVGQNPEAFF